The clone carrying this TCR beta chain has a count of ten or more. Its antigen is currently unknown. This entry is derived from a study of read filtering for tumor transcriptome and immune sequencing. About the study: Revised staging placed eight or nine patients in R-ISS I, 15 to 20 in II, more than five in III. Transcriptome libraries were built from DNase-treated RNA.

Findings and limits, study-wide: Compared with RNA-seq, IR-seq gave much higher clonotype depth and reliability. The CD138-negative fraction was mixed bone marrow immune cells, not pure T cells.

Molecular barcoded adaptors covering alpha/delta and beta/gamma chains were used on roughly 400 ng RNA. TCRdb re-called the reads with MiXCR, one entry per CDR3 protein. The table has about 63,000 distinct CDR3 sequences, approximately 15% seen once; the top ten hold 45%. CDR3 size: 18 residues. The junction had 10 bases not matched to a gene; V was cut back by 0 bases and J by 6 bases. Sequences were obtained from a population of CD138-negative cells sorted from bone marrow. This clonotype was sampled from a donor over 35 with multiple myeloma. The J gene is TRBJ2-1, the V gene TRBV12-3 or TRBV12-4; the match to TRBD2 covers 11 bases. The CDR3 protein is CASSLARPGTSGLNEQFF. CDR3 DNA sequence: TGTGCCAGCAGTTTAGCGCGACCAGGGACTAGCGGTCTCAATGAGCAGTTCTTC.